This T cell receptor (beta chain) was captured in a study of T-cell memory formation after mild COVID-19. Study details: Largely, TCR clusters stayed within a single donor.

A single record per CDR3 protein comes from TCRdb applying MiXCR to the 5' RACE reads. The table records 400,000 or so distinct CDR3 sequences, 20% of them present only once. The V segment lost 2 bases and the J segment 3 bases; nucleotides outside the gene matches: 7. Germline V CDR1 and CDR2: MNHEY, SVGEGT. This CDR3 is 17 amino acids long. This clonotype was counted a few times. The sequence came from an adult woman who had mild COVID-19 (a few samples of this study predate the infection). Cell type and time point are not known. Material for sequencing was PBMCs or a T cell subset sorted from them (not recorded which). The chain joins TRBV6-2 or TRBV6-3 to TRBJ1-1; 12 bases map to TRBD1. CDR3: CASSYPGQGARDTEAFF. The CDR3 DNA reads as TGTGCCAGCAGTTACCCGGGACAGGGGGCGCGGGACACTGAAGCTTTCTTT.